This T cell receptor (beta chain) appears in the sequencing data of a study of tumor-infiltrating lymphocytes in primary liver carcinoma. Study background: Tumors, staged T1-T3 N0M0, spanned 4.2 to 10 cm.

A note on this clonotype: The antigen remains unidentified.

Co-extraction yielded RNA and DNA from 20-30 mg of unsorted bulk tissue. Surgeons resected the patients' primary liver carcinomas. Whole-study findings and limits: Significantly greater top-250-clone fractions characterized tumors relative to blood (p = 0.039). The proportion of top clones found throughout all five tumor regions was only about 7-24%.

TCR beta cDNA was reverse-transcribed from approximately 0.45 ug of total RNA. The reaction used a constant-region primer and ProtoScript II reverse transcriptase. Each TCR beta library was derived from three nested multiplex PCR rounds that employed slightly modified ARM-PCR. With TRBV1-TRBV30 forward primers and a C-beta reverse primer, the first two PCR rounds were run for around 10 cycles each. Each CDR3 protein is one row after TCRdb ran MiXCR on the multiplex PCR reads. The profile covers some 110,000 distinct CDR3 sequences, with 60% to 75% appearing a single time and more than 7% taken by the ten largest. The CDR3 has 23 residues. Per the germline V gene, CDR1 is SGHAT and CDR2 is FQNNGV. Trimming cost V 5 bases and J 3 bases, with 38 bases left between them.

This receptor was taken from an older woman with primary liver carcinoma and hepatitis B virus infection. The sample taken for sequencing was liver tumor tissue from sampling region 3. Indicated subset: tumor region T3, left-lateral pole. The chain uses TRBV11-2 and TRBJ2-1, with TRBD1 as a possible D gene (9 bases). CDR3 sequence reads: CASSRRQGGAGLVGGSGYNEQFF. The CDR3 nucleotides are TGTGCCAGCAGCCGCAGACAGGGGGGCGCGGGACTAGTGGGAGGGTCTGGCTACAATGAGCAGTTCTTC.